This entry lists 29 T cell receptor beta chains sequenced from one sample in a study of naive and memory T cell subsets (dated by TCRdb to 2017 to 2019). The library was obtained by UMI-ligation and nested PCR. For sequencing, an Illumina MiSeq was employed. An equimolar mix of two oligonucleotides covering both TRBC1 and TRBC2 was used as the beta constant-region primer. The ligated cDNA went through four rounds of PCR with nested alpha and beta constant-region primers together with the SP2 primer. TCRdb trimmed public reads at Q25 via fastp, called clones via MiXCR and kept in-frame beta chains. Identical CDR3 protein sequences are pooled into one entry, listed with their most common genes and DNA. The sample profile shows 130,000 or so distinct CDR3 sequences; about 36% of them were found once. Approximately 0.9% of the sample rests with the top ten. The sequenced sample consisted of central memory CD4+ T cells from blood. Explained via the paper, the cell subset or site label denotes: central memory, CD45RA- CD27+. The receptors shown here come from a human donor in good health.

The V gene is TRBV28, the J gene TRBJ2-7; TRBD2 aligns across 7 bases. Trimming removed 2 bases from V and 1 base from J; junction bases left unmatched: 11. The germline CDR1 and CDR2 sequences are MDHEN and SYDVKM. The CDR3 totals 17 residues. The CDR3 bases are TGTGCCAGCAGTTTACCGGGGGGAGGCGGTATATCCTACGAGCAGTACTTC. Translated: CASSLPGGGGISYEQYF.

This chain links TRBV12-3 or TRBV12-4 with TRBJ1-2; D gene uncertain. CDR3 length equals 12 residues. Trimming pared 7 bases from V and 5 bases from J, leaving 11 bases between. CDR3 sequence (DNA): TGTGCCAGCAATGGATGGCTTTATGGCTACACCTTC. Protein: CASNGWLYGYTF.

This clonotype occurred a few times. The chain combines TRBV20-1 with TRBJ2-4; D may match TRBD1 or TRBD2 (6 bases each). The V end lost 2 bases, the J end lost 7 bases, and 9 bases lay between the germline ends. The CDR3 contains 12 residues. Germline V gene sequence: CDR1 DFQATT, CDR2 SNEGSKA (reference sequence). The CDR3 region has the DNA TGCAGTGCTAGAAAAGGGGGGAACATTCAGTACTTC. Translating it yields CSARKGGNIQYF.

The V gene is TRBV3-1, the J gene TRBJ2-7; D is undetermined. Per germline, CDR1 LGHDT and CDR2 YNNKEL (reference sequence). The length of the CDR3 is 14 residues. V shed 0 bases and J shed 5 bases, with 11 bases lying between them. The CDR3, as DNA: TGTGCCAGCAGCCAAGATATTGGGCGCGACGAGCAGTACTTC. This gives the protein CASSQDIGRDEQYF.

The chain carries TRBV6-1 and TRBJ2-3; D unresolved. Trimming stripped 6 bases from V and 2 bases from J, with 9 bases between. This CDR3 is built from 13 residues. Looked up from germline, CDR1 is MNHNS and CDR2 is SASEGT. CDR3 sequence: CASRDRNTDTQYF. CDR3 sequence (DNA): TGTGCCAGCAGGGACCGCAACACAGATACGCAGTATTTT.

The rearrangement links TRBV6-5 to TRBJ1-5, with unresolved D. This CDR3 contains 15 residues. V was pared by 5 bases and J by 0 bases, with 11 bases between. The V gene's germline CDR1 is MNHEY and CDR2 SVGAGI. The chain's CDR3 is CASSVRAYSNQPQHF. The CDR3 DNA reads as TGTGCCAGCAGTGTAAGGGCTTATAGCAATCAGCCCCAGCATTTT.

V gene TRBV10-3 combines with J gene TRBJ1-1; 8 positions agree with TRBD1. J lost 1 base, V lost 6 bases, and 1 base had no gene match. CDR1 and CDR2 (germline): ENHRY, SYGVKD. CDR3 length: 13 amino acids. DNA of the CDR3: TGTGCCATCAGGGGGACAGGGAACACTGAAGCTTTCTTT. Protein product: CAIRGTGNTEAFF.

This clonotype has a handful of counts. V gene TRBV28 combines with J gene TRBJ1-5, with D maybe TRBD1 (5 bases). The V end lost 10 bases, the J end lost 3 bases, and 13 bases lay between the germline ends. The germline gives CDR1 MDHEN, CDR2 SYDVKM. The CDR3 has 13 amino acids. The CDR3 here is CATSDRFNQPQHF. CDR3 DNA sequence: TGTGCCACCTCTGACAGATTCAATCAGCCCCAGCATTTT.

This clonotype was picked up a small number of times. The chain has TRBV2 and TRBJ2-2, with D perhaps matching TRBD2 (6 bases). The CDR3 loop spans 15 amino acids. Germline values: CDR1 SNHLY, CDR2 FYNNEI. V shed 9 bases and J shed 0 bases, with 14 bases lying between them. The CDR3 reads CASRPRTTNTGELFF. The CDR3 DNA follows: TGTGCCAGTAGACCCCGGACTACGAACACCGGGGAGCTGTTTTTT. The full variable domain, in which reference TRBV2 and TRBJ2-2 provide the parts outside the CDR3, is EPEVTQTPSHQVTQMGQEVILRCVPISNHLYFYWYRQILGQKVEFLVSFYNNEISEKSEIFDDQFSVERPDGSNFTLKIRSTKLEDSAMYFCASRPRTTNTGELFFGEGSRLTVL.

The sample holds many counts of this clonotype. This chain links TRBV7-2 with TRBJ2-2, with D hard to call. Germline CDR1 is SGHTA and CDR2 is FQGNSA. V was clipped by 1 base and J by 5 bases, with 14 bases between them. The CDR3 runs 16 residues. The chain's CDR3 is CASSLVRRLGTGELFF. Here the CDR3 DNA reads TGTGCCAGCAGCTTAGTTCGGCGTCTGGGGACCGGGGAGCTGTTTTTT.

Only a few counts were recorded for this clonotype. The genes are TRBV6-2 or TRBV6-3 and TRBJ2-7, with D uncertain. This CDR3 is 14 amino acids long. CDR1 and CDR2 from the germline V gene are MNHEY and SVGEGT. With 2 bases removed from V and 3 bases from J, the gap between germline ends came to 11 bases. Here the CDR3 DNA reads TGTGCCAGCAGTTACACCAAATATAACTACGAGCAGTACTTC. Translation gives CASSYTKYNYEQYF.

With respect to this clonotype: Since a much larger clone is just one base distant, this may be a read error. This chain links TRBV3-1 with TRBJ2-1; the D is unclear. Germline CDR1 is LGHDT and CDR2 is YNNKEL (reference sequence). This CDR3 is built from 13 residues. The DNA of the CDR3 is TGTGCCAGCAGCCAAGCGGCAAACAATGAGCTGTTCTTC. It translates to CASSQAANNELFF.

This clonotype was observed a handful of times. This chain joins TRBV30 and TRBJ2-5; D gene ambiguous. The CDR3 runs 12 residues. Trimming shortened V by 5 bases and J by 5 bases, and 12 bases separated the two germline ends. Per the germline V gene, CDR1 is GTSNPN and CDR2 is SVGIG (reference sequence). CDR3 region: CAWSPRHETQYF. CDR3 bases: TGTGCCTGGTCCCCCAGACACGAGACCCAGTACTTC.

This clonotype was found a few times. The chain combines TRBV9 with TRBJ2-1; TRBD2 agrees at 8 bases. The CDR3 has 16 amino acids. V shed 0 bases and J 2 bases; nucleotides not matched to a gene: 4. Germline lookup yields CDR1 SGDLS and CDR2 YYNGEE. The CDR3 coding sequence is TGTGCCAGCAGCGTAGAAGGCGGGAGGACCTACAATGAGCAGTTCTTC. Translation: CASSVEGGRTYNEQFF.

The chain is built from TRBV7-2 and TRBJ1-1; a possible D gene is TRBD1 (6 bases). V gave up 1 base and J gave up 0 bases, with 15 bases separating them. Germline CDR1 SGHTA, CDR2 FQGNSA. CDR3 length: 17 residues. CDR3 nucleotides: TGTGCCAGCAGCTTAGTGCGGACAGAAAACATGAACACTGAAGCTTTCTTT. This sequence encodes CASSLVRTENMNTEAFF.

The V and J genes are TRBV9 and TRBJ2-3; 12 bases line up with TRBD2. The V gene's germline CDR1 is SGDLS and CDR2 YYNGEE. The CDR3 extends over 15 amino acids. V lost 4 bases to trimming and J lost 6 bases; unmatched junction nucleotides: 6. CDR3 sequence: CASSPGTSGWDTQYF. CDR3 coding DNA: TGTGCCAGCAGCCCAGGGACTAGCGGGTGGGATACGCAGTATTTT.

The V call is TRBV5-6, the J call TRBJ2-1; D is possibly TRBD2 (5 bases). The CDR3 extends over 14 amino acids. CDR1 and CDR2 (germline): SGHDT, YYEEEE. Trimming took 0 bases from V and 4 from J, leaving 8 bases between them. In DNA form, the CDR3 reads TGTGCCAGCAGCTTGGGTAGCGAGTACAATGAGCAGTTCTTC. Amino acid sequence: CASSLGSEYNEQFF.

This rearrangement joins TRBV20-1 to TRBJ2-2; TRBD1 matches 10 bases. With V trimmed by 6 bases and J by 2 bases, 6 bases remained unmatched. The CDR3 runs to 15 residues. Per germline, CDR1 DFQATT and CDR2 SNEGSKA (reference sequence). The chain's CDR3 is CSAPDRGFNTGELFF. The CDR3 DNA is TGCAGTGCCCCGGACAGGGGGTTTAACACCGGGGAGCTGTTTTTT.

This clonotype was detected a few times. The genes are TRBV28 and TRBJ1-2; the D is unclear. There are 13 residues in the CDR3. Germline CDR1 reads MDHEN; CDR2 reads SYDVKM. The V and J ends lost 5 bases and 4 bases respectively, with 11 bases between them. For the CDR3, the DNA is TGTGCCAGCAGTGTCGGGCGGTCCTATGGCTACACCTTC. Its translation is CASSVGRSYGYTF.

To note about this clonotype: In this CDR3 the conserved last residue, phenylalanine or tryptophan, is missing, so a read error is likely. The chain combines TRBV7-8 with TRBJ2-3, with TRBD2 identical over 8 bases. The CDR3 extends over 18 amino acids. Germline assignment: CDR1 SGHVS and CDR2 FQNEAQ. The ends lost 2 bases at V and 2 bases at J; junction bases unmatched: 12. As DNA, the CDR3 is TGTGCCAGCAGCTTAAGGACTGCGACTAGCGCGTTCACAGATACGCAGTATTAT. Encoded protein: CASSLRTATSAFTDTQYY.

The chain couples TRBV27 to TRBJ2-5, with TRBD1 matching over 8 bases. CDR3 length: 17 residues. CDR1 is MNHEY, CDR2 SMNVEV, per germline (reference sequence). Trimming at V came to 4 bases and at J to 2 bases, leaving 12 bases not matched to a gene. The CDR3 coding sequence is TGTGCCAGCAGTTCATTGACAGGGGTGGGGTTGCAAGAGACCCAGTACTTC. This codes for CASSSLTGVGLQETQYF.

The chain is built from TRBV2 and TRBJ2-5; D is possibly TRBD1 (5 bases). Trimming cost V 7 bases and J 4 bases, with 10 bases left between them. The CDR3 loop spans 12 amino acids. The germline V gene has CDR1 SNHLY and CDR2 FYNNEI. As DNA, the CDR3 is TGTGCCAGCACTCAAAGGGGAGAGACCCAGTACTTC. Its translation is CASTQRGETQYF.

This chain connects TRBV13 to TRBJ2-6; no definite D call. Deletions cut 3 bases from V and 0 bases from J, with 6 bases between. The CDR3 runs to 15 residues. CDR1 PRHDT and CDR2 FYEKMQ come from the germline V gene (reference sequence). The CDR3 nucleotides are TGTGCCAGCAGCTTTAGAAGCTCTGGGGCCAACGTCCTGACTTTC. As protein: CASSFRSSGANVLTF. The whole variable domain, remainder taken from reference TRBV13 and TRBJ2-6, is AAGVIQSPRHLIKEKRETATLKCYPIPRHDTVYWYQQGPGQDPQFLISFYEKMQSDKGSIPDRFSAQQFSDYHSELNMSSLELGDSALYFCASSFRSSGANVLTFGAGSRLTVL.

The gene calls are TRBV24-1 and TRBJ1-5, with 7 bases that match TRBD1. In germline, CDR1 is KGHDR, CDR2 SFDVKD. Trimming cost V 3 bases and J 7 bases; bases outside gene matches: 11. This CDR3 has 16 amino acids. As DNA, the CDR3 is TGTGCCACCAGTGATCCCCGACAGGGAGGAAGGCAGCCCCAGCATTTT. Its translation: CATSDPRQGGRQPQHF.

V usage is TRBV6-6 and J usage is TRBJ1-5; 9 bases map to TRBD1. Germline V CDR1 and CDR2: MNHNY, SVGAGI (reference sequence). With 1 base clipped from V and 6 bases from J, the junction kept 4 bases outside the gene matches. The CDR3 runs to 15 residues. This CDR3 is CASSYWDRASQPQHF. Written as DNA, the CDR3 is TGTGCCAGCAGTTACTGGGACAGGGCATCTCAGCCCCAGCATTTT.

This clonotype has just a few counts. The rearrangement uses TRBV18 and TRBJ1-4; 9 nucleotides align to TRBD1. With V trimmed by 2 bases and J by 8 bases, 9 bases remained unmatched. This CDR3 region has 16 residues. Germline V CDR1 and CDR2: KGHSH, LQKENI. This chain's CDR3 is CASSPATGTGSEKLFF. The CDR3, as DNA: TGTGCCAGCTCACCAGCCACCGGGACAGGGAGCGAAAAACTGTTTTTT.

As DNA, the CDR3 is TGCAGTGCTAGATCAGGGAACTACGAGCAGTACTTC. As protein: CSARSGNYEQYF. The genes are TRBV20-1 and TRBJ2-7; D possibly corresponds to TRBD1 (5 bases). The CDR3 sequence is 12 residues long. In germline, CDR1 is DFQATT, CDR2 SNEGSKA (reference sequence). Trimming cost V 2 bases and J 3 bases, with 8 bases left between them.

This clonotype occurred once. V and J are TRBV12-3 or TRBV12-4 and TRBJ2-1; TRBD2 aligns across 7 bases. The junction had 14 bases not matched to a gene; V was cut back by 4 bases and J by 2 bases. This CDR3 has 18 residues. CDR3 protein: CASSSGWLGEGTYNEQFF. The CDR3 nucleotides are TGTGCCAGCAGTTCCGGATGGCTGGGGGAGGGAACCTACAATGAGCAGTTCTTC.

This chain links TRBV24-1 with TRBJ2-2; the match to TRBD2 covers 14 bases. The V gene end was trimmed by 4 bases and the J gene end by 8 bases; junction bases not matched to a gene: 8. The CDR3 covers 17 residues. Germline V gene lookup returns CDR1 KGHDR and CDR2 SFDVKD. The CDR3 DNA follows: TGTGCCACCAGTGACTCAGGACTAGCGGGAGGAACGGGGGAGCTGTTTTTT. Encoded protein: CATSDSGLAGGTGELFF.